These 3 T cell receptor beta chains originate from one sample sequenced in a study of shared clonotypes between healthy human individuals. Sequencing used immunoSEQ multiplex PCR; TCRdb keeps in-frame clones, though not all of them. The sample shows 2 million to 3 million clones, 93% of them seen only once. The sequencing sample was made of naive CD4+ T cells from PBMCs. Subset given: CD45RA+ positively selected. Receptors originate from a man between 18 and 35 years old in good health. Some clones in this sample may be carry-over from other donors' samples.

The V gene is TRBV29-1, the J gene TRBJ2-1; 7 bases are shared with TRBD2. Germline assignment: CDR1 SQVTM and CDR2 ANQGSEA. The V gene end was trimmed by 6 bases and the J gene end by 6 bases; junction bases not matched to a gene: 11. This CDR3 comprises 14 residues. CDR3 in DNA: TGCAGCGTGGCCCTTGGCGGGAGTATCAATGAGCAGTTCTTC. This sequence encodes CSVALGGSINEQFF.

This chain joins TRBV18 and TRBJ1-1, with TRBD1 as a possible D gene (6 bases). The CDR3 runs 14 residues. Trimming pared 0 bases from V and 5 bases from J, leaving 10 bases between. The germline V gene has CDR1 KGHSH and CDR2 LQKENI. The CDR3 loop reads CASSPPKGVTEAFF. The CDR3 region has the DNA TGTGCCAGCTCACCACCAAAGGGGGTAACTGAAGCTTTCTTT. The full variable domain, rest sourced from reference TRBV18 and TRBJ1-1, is NAGVMQNPRHLVRRRGQEARLRCSPMKGHSHVYWYRQLPEEGLKFMVYLQKENIIDESGMPKERFSAEFPKEGPSILRIQQVVRGDSAAYFCASSPPKGVTEAFFGQGTRLTVV.

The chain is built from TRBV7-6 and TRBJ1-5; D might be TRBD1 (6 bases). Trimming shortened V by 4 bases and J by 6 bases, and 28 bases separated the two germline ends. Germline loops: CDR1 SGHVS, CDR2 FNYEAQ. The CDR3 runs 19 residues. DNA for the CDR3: TGTGCCAGCAGCTCACGCCCCCTCTGGAGGGGGGGTACTTTTCAGCCCCAGCATTTT. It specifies CASSSRPLWRGGTFQPQHF. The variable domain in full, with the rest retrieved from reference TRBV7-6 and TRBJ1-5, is GAGVSQSPRYKVTKRGQDVALRCDPISGHVSLYWYRQALGQGPEFLTYFNYEAQQDKSGLPNDRFSAERPEGSISTLTIQRTEQRDSAMYRCASSSRPLWRGGTFQPQHFGDGTRLSIL.